This TCR beta chain is drawn from a study of blood T cells in healthy people across ages. Alongside a J-beta primer mix, a sample-barcoded 5' primer served in a second PCR lasting about 7 to 11 cycles. One entry per CDR3 protein results from TCRdb running MiXCR on the 5' RACE reads. The sample lists about 800,000 distinct CDR3 sequences, approximately 25% occurring once. Total RNA extracted from each sample amounted to at least 5.5 micrograms. The CDR3 is 21 amino acids. The V gene's germline CDR1 is MDHEN and CDR2 SYDVKM. V was trimmed by 5 bases and J by 1 base, leaving 31 bases between them. These data were also reused for a study on T cells of mothers and their children.

Specimen: blood. The chain has TRBV28 and TRBJ2-3; D may be TRBD2 (7 bases). The receptor's source is a boy aged 5-17 years in good health. CDR3 DNA sequence: TGTGCCAGCAGTCTCATCTACTCTTTAGCGGGTCCGGGGGCGGGCACAGATACGCAGTATTTT. This encodes CASSLIYSLAGPGAGTDTQYF.